The 20 T cell receptor beta chains in this list originate from one sample, sequenced in a study of blood T cell repertoires in COVID-19. Sequenced by immunoSEQ multiplex PCR; TCRdb stores in-frame clones only, minus some. The repertoire has 120,000 to 150,000 clones, about 88% of them found once; the top ten carry more than 2%. Sequencing was performed on peripheral blood. The receptors come from a human donor with COVID-19, enrolled during active disease. The donor label of this sample is uncertain.

The chain combines TRBV2 with TRBJ1-1; 9 bases are shared with TRBD1. V lost 6 bases to trimming and J lost 5 bases; unmatched junction nucleotides: 4. This CDR3 is 13 amino acids long. Per the germline V gene, CDR1 is SNHLY and CDR2 is FYNNEI. The CDR3 bases are TGTGCCAGCAGCTTGACAGGGGGAACTGAAGCTTTCTTT. Translating it yields CASSLTGGTEAFF.

This chain joins TRBV5-5 and TRBJ1-6, with 7 bases lining up with TRBD1. Germline assignment: CDR1 SGHKS and CDR2 YYEKEE (reference sequence). The CDR3 contains 15 residues. Losses at the gene ends were 6 bases for V and 9 bases for J; bases not matched to a gene: 12. The CDR3 is CASTTSQGWGSPLHF. The DNA of the CDR3 is TGTGCCAGCACCACCTCACAGGGGTGGGGTTCACCCCTCCACTTT.

This clone was found a few times. This chain links TRBV7-2 with TRBJ2-7; possibly TRBD2 for D (6 bases). Trimming shortened V by 1 base and J by 0 bases, and 13 bases separated the two germline ends. The CDR3 is made up of 16 amino acids. Germline values: CDR1 SGHTA, CDR2 FQGNSA. This chain's CDR3 is CASSLDHLDYSYEQYF. For the CDR3, the DNA is TGTGCCAGCAGCTTAGATCACCTGGACTACTCCTACGAGCAGTACTTC.

The CDR3 coding sequence is TGTGCCAGCTCACCGGATCAGGTGAAAGAAGCTTTCTTT. This gives the protein CASSPDQVKEAFF. This chain joins TRBV18 and TRBJ1-1; D gene uncertain. There are 13 residues in the CDR3. Germline loops: CDR1 KGHSH, CDR2 LQKENI. Deletions cut 3 bases from V and 8 bases from J, with 13 bases between.

The V and J genes are TRBV7-8 and TRBJ2-7; D may be TRBD1 (6 bases). The CDR3 has 14 amino acids. V lost 3 bases and J 1 base, leaving 10 bases between the germline ends. Germline-derived CDR1 and CDR2 are SGHVS and FQNEAQ. The chain's CDR3 is CASSFTGQSYEQYF. The CDR3 region has the DNA TGTGCCAGCAGCTTTACTGGACAGTCCTACGAGCAGTACTTC.

The V call is TRBV11-3, the J call TRBJ1-4; D possibly corresponds to TRBD1 (5 bases). CDR1 SGHNT and CDR2 YENEEA come from the germline V gene. V shed 5 bases and J shed 11 bases, with 15 bases lying between them. The CDR3 extends over 13 amino acids. CDR3: CASSQGGQGKLFF. DNA for the CDR3: TGTGCCAGCAGCCAGGGTGGGCAAGGGAAACTGTTTTTT.

The chain recombines TRBV5-4 with TRBJ1-2, with D unclear. From germline, CDR1 is SGHNT and CDR2 YYREEE (reference sequence). The CDR3 is made up of 15 amino acids. V was cut by 4 bases and J by 4 bases, with 17 bases left in between. The CDR3 DNA reads as TGTGCCAGCAGCCCACCCCCGGGTCAAGGCTATGGCTACACCTTC. Its translation is CASSPPPGQGYGYTF.

The chain is built from TRBV11-2 and TRBJ1-1, with 9 bases identical to TRBD1. Trimming removed 4 bases from V and 4 bases from J; junction bases left unmatched: 7. CDR3 length equals 15 residues. The V gene's germline CDR1 is SGHAT and CDR2 FQNNGV. CDR3 nucleotide sequence: TGTGCCAGCAGCTCGAGACAGGGGGAGGGCACTGAAGCTTTCTTT. Amino acids: CASSSRQGEGTEAFF.

The chain uses TRBV19 and TRBJ2-5; possibly TRBD1 for D (6 bases). The length of the CDR3 is 16 residues. Germline loops: CDR1 LNHDA, CDR2 SQIVND (reference sequence). Trimming left V 6 bases short and J 5 bases short, with 22 bases between. The CDR3 DNA follows: TGTGCCAGTAGCCCCCGTGGGACACGCAACGGGGAGACCCAGTACTTC. Translation: CASSPRGTRNGETQYF.

The CDR3 DNA reads as TGTGCCAGTAGTATTCACAGATATAGCAATCAGCCCCAGCATTTT. Translated: CASSIHRYSNQPQHF. V gene TRBV19 combines with J gene TRBJ1-5; D ambiguous. The germline V gene has CDR1 LNHDA and CDR2 SQIVND (reference sequence). V gave up 3 bases and J gave up 0 bases, with 9 bases separating them. The CDR3 covers 15 residues.

The rearrangement uses TRBV3-1 (or the pseudogene TRBV3-2) and TRBJ2-5, with a possible D match to TRBD1 (5 bases). The V end lost 5 bases, the J end lost 3 bases, and 13 bases lay between the germline ends. The CDR3 runs to 14 residues. Germline V gene sequence: CDR1 LGHDT, CDR2 YNNKEL (reference sequence). The CDR3 here is CASSFSAGKETQYF. CDR3 sequence (DNA): TGTGCCAGCAGCTTTTCGGCAGGGAAAGAGACCCAGTACTTC.

The genes are TRBV5-6 and TRBJ2-3, with TRBD1 identical over 7 bases. Germline-derived CDR1 and CDR2 are SGHDT and YYEEEE. There are 15 residues in the CDR3. V lost 4 bases and J lost 1; bases outside the gene matches: 6. The CDR3 protein is CASSPTGTGTDTQYF. CDR3 DNA: TGTGCCAGCAGCCCGACCGGGACAGGCACAGATACGCAGTATTTT.

The gene calls are TRBV5-4 and TRBJ2-3, with 8 nucleotides matching TRBD2. The CDR3 runs 14 residues. V lost 2 bases and J lost 3; bases outside the gene matches: 2. The V gene's germline CDR1 is SGHNT and CDR2 YYREEE (reference sequence). The CDR3, as DNA: TGTGCCAGCAGCTTTAGCGGGGTGACAGATACGCAGTATTTT. Its translation: CASSFSGVTDTQYF.

The chain has TRBV27 and TRBJ1-1, with TRBD1 matching 8 bases. V dropped 8 bases and J dropped 1; count of bases not matched to a gene: 6. CDR3 length: 14 amino acids. Germline assignment: CDR1 MNHEY and CDR2 SMNVEV (reference sequence). The DNA of the CDR3 is TGTGCCAGCGGACAAGACAGGGGGAACACTGAAGCTTTCTTT. Amino acid sequence: CASGQDRGNTEAFF.

This clone was observed once. V gene TRBV7-2 combines with J gene TRBJ2-5; TRBD1 might be the D (5 bases). Trimming removed 2 bases at V and 4 bases at J, with 14 bases between. Per the germline V gene, CDR1 is SGHTA and CDR2 is FQGNSA. This CDR3 spans 15 amino acids. CDR3 DNA sequence: TGTGCCAGCAGCTTAATGGCAGGGATCGGAGAGACCCAGTACTTC. Translation gives CASSLMAGIGETQYF.

J is TRBJ2-1 and V is TRBV6-6; 10 nucleotides match TRBD1. This CDR3 has 13 residues. Germline loops: CDR1 MNHNY, CDR2 SVGAGI (reference sequence). V gave up 7 bases and J gave up 7 bases; unmatched junction bases: 4. CDR3 in amino acids: CASTWGQGNEQFF. CDR3 bases: TGTGCCAGCACCTGGGGACAGGGGAATGAGCAGTTCTTC.

The J gene is TRBJ1-1, the V gene TRBV28; D is unresolved. Germline loops: CDR1 MDHEN, CDR2 SYDVKM. The length of the CDR3 is 14 residues. Trimming left V 5 bases short and J 1 base short, with 11 bases between. The CDR3 reads CASSQDISNTEAFF. For the CDR3, the DNA is TGTGCCAGCAGTCAAGACATCTCGAACACTGAAGCTTTCTTT.

This chain uses TRBV11-3 with TRBJ1-1; no definite D call. The CDR3 consists of 14 residues. V gave up 10 bases and J gave up 2 bases, with 17 bases separating them. Germline V lookup: CDR1 SGHNT, CDR2 YENEEA. CDR3 region: CATRSTGVNTEAFF. The CDR3, as DNA: TGTGCCACGAGATCTACCGGGGTCAACACTGAAGCTTTCTTT.

The chain is built from TRBV27 and TRBJ2-7, with TRBD2 matching 10 bases. The junction had 9 bases not matched to a gene; V was cut back by 5 bases and J by 2 bases. This CDR3 has 16 amino acids. CDR1 is MNHEY, CDR2 SMNVEV, per germline (reference sequence). The CDR3 DNA is TGTGCCAGCAGTCTATTAGCGGGAGGCCCCCCCTACGAGCAGTACTTC. This sequence encodes CASSLLAGGPPYEQYF.

The chain is built from TRBV6-5 and TRBJ1-2; no definite D call. This CDR3 has 11 residues. The germline V gene has CDR1 MNHEY and CDR2 SVGAGI. Trimming removed 6 bases from V and 8 bases from J, with 10 bases in between. The CDR3 sequence: CASRRTGGYTF. The CDR3 nucleotides are TGTGCCAGCAGGAGGACGGGGGGCTACACCTTC.